A single sample gave rise to the 8 T cell receptor beta chains below, sequenced in a study of T cell changes during pregnancy in multiple sclerosis. Clones were sequenced by immunoSEQ multiplex PCR, and TCRdb holds only the in-frame ones, with some missing. The profile shows 85,000 to 100,000 clones, more than 85% of them singletons. The specimen was peripheral blood, collected before pregnancy. The receptors come from a female donor with multiple sclerosis, enrolled in a pregnancy study.

This chain connects TRBV5-8 to TRBJ2-7; TRBD2 is a possible D gene (7 bases). CDR3 size: 17 residues. V dropped 4 bases and J dropped 5 bases, with 25 bases sitting between them. CDR1 is SGHTS, CDR2 YDEGEE, per germline. As DNA, the CDR3 is TGTGCCAGCAGCCTCGGAAGAGGGGGGGGGATAATCCACGAGCAGTACTTC. As protein: CASSLGRGGGIIHEQYF.

The chain has TRBV29-1 and TRBJ2-7; 7 bases agree with TRBD1. This CDR3 has 13 amino acids. Germline lookup yields CDR1 SQVTM and CDR2 ANQGSEA. Trimming removed 4 bases from V and 3 bases from J; junction bases left unmatched: 6. Written as DNA, the CDR3 is TGCAGCGTTGTGAGGGGGCCCCGCTACGAGCAGTACTTC. Its translation: CSVVRGPRYEQYF.

The DNA of the CDR3 is TGTGCCAGCAGCGGCGGGAGGACTTACGACAATGAGCAGTTCTTC. This translates into CASSGGRTYDNEQFF. V usage is TRBV9 and J usage is TRBJ2-1, with 8 nucleotides matching TRBD2. The CDR3 is 15 residues long. Germline lookup yields CDR1 SGDLS and CDR2 YYNGEE. V lost 3 bases, J lost 5 bases, and 7 bases stayed unmatched.

The gene calls are TRBV10-3 and TRBJ1-4, with 7 bases fitting TRBD1. This CDR3 contains 15 residues. The germline gives CDR1 ENHRY, CDR2 SYGVKD. The trim removed 0 bases at V and 7 bases at J, leaving 5 bases unmatched. This CDR3 is CAISESSGGSEKLFF. CDR3 in DNA: TGTGCCATCAGTGAGTCATCAGGGGGGAGTGAAAAACTGTTTTTT.

The chain combines TRBV28 with TRBJ1-1; D not certain. The CDR3 spans 17 residues. Germline V lookup: CDR1 MDHEN, CDR2 SYDVKM. The V gene lost 3 bases and the J gene lost 0 bases, with 17 bases spanning the gap. The CDR3 DNA follows: TGTGCCAGCAGTTTCTCACCCAGGTCACCCATGAACACTGAAGCTTTCTTT. This translates into CASSFSPRSPMNTEAFF.

With regard to this clone: Other DNA sequences in this specimen translate into the identical CDR3. This chain connects TRBV5-1 to TRBJ2-7, with D possibly TRBD1 on 6 matching bases. Deletions cut 3 bases from V and 1 base from J, with 11 bases between. CDR1 and CDR2 (germline): SGHRS, YFSETQ. The CDR3 has 14 amino acids. The CDR3, as DNA: TGCGCCAGCAGCTCAACAGGGAGTTCCTACGAGCAGTACTTC. It specifies CASSSTGSSYEQYF.

J is TRBJ2-2 and V is TRBV7-9, with D tentatively TRBD1 (5 bases). V dropped 6 bases and J dropped 4 bases, with 15 bases sitting between them. The CDR3 length is 15 residues. Germline values: CDR1 SEHNR, CDR2 FQNEAQ (reference sequence). CDR3 DNA: TGTGCCAGCAGATCACCAGGGCACCGCACCGGGGAGCTGTTTTTT. This encodes CASRSPGHRTGELFF.

This CDR3 reads CASSFNGDSYEQYF. As DNA, the CDR3 is TGTGCCAGCAGCTTCAACGGGGATAGCTACGAGCAGTACTTC. This chain joins TRBV13 and TRBJ2-7; D is perhaps TRBD2 (5 bases). The CDR3 totals 14 residues. Trimming removed 3 bases from V and 3 bases from J, with 12 bases in between. CDR1 is PRHDT and CDR2 is FYEKMQ in the germline V gene (reference sequence).